The TCR beta chain described here comes from a study of blood T cell repertoires in COVID-19 (dated by TCRdb to about 2020). General notes on the study: Samples covering the acute and convalescent phases of COVID-19 were provided by collaborators in the United States, Italy and Spain. The prospective study material was composed of cDNA or gDNA derived from T cells, B-cell-depleted T cells, or PBMCs. Deeply sampled blood TCRbeta repertoires from subjects exposed to, actively infected with, or recovered from COVID-19 were included in the dataset. The repertoires were made available in a free public database intended to serve as a resource for research on the immune response to SARS-CoV-2. The samples were drawn from two sources: the first 160 participants of the ongoing ImmuneRACE study, and fewer than 1,500 subjects contributed by 6 global collaborators. Sample metadata almost always included a de-identified subject ID, COVID-19 status, age in years and sex. Where available, HLA class I and class II types were obtained from metadata supplied by the sample provider rather than from assay-based typing. Points the paper makes about the study in general: How much clinical and demographic metadata was included differed by source and by participant, and the metadata was provided uncurated.

Collaborating institutions collected whole blood in K2EDTA tubes following their own protocols. Collaborator samples were shipped for TCRbeta analysis as frozen whole blood, isolated PBMCs, or DNA extracted from either sample type. V loses 4 bases, J loses 1 base, and the germline ends lie 10 bases apart. CDR1 MDHEN and CDR2 SYDVKM are derived from the germline V gene. The CDR3 sequence holds 15 residues, the cysteine and phenylalanine included. Only the CDR3 portion is preserved as DNA: 45 bases, with reading frame beginning at the first base. Turning to this clone: Its cognate antigen has yet to be identified. The sample holds no much larger clone one base away, and base qualities are not on file.

The immunoSEQ Assay, a bias-controlled multiplex PCR, was used to amplify TCRbeta CDR3 regions from genomic DNA. The source study handled its data this way. Nucleated cell counts per sample were estimated from amplification of reference gene primers within the assay. Sequence reads were collapsed and filtered to measure the absolute abundance of every unique TCRbeta CDR3 rearrangement. Productive Simpson clonality was computed per sample as the square root of Simpson's diversity index over productive rearrangements. Here the immuneACCESS table is served through TCRdb, limited to in-frame sequences with V and J called. Missing clones are a known gap in these copies; in checked studies unresolved V genes cover under half, and the rest lacks a known reason. That table furnishes V, J and clone size, whereas the DNA furnished D and trimming. Within this sample are approximately 190,000 clones, with under 90% of them counted one time only. Clones ranked in the top ten supply roughly an eighth of the sample.

This receptor was obtained from a man younger than 45 with active or convalescent COVID-19. The sequence joins TRBV28 to TRBJ2-2; the D gene is perhaps TRBD2, on 6 matching bases. Sequenced sample: peripheral blood. CDR3 loop: CASSWSGVNTGELFF. The nucleotide sequence reads as follows: TGTGCCAGCAGTTGGTCGGGGGTGAACACCGGGGAGCTGTTTTTT.